These 31 T cell receptor beta chains were all obtained from the same sample, sequenced in a study of CD8 T cells in Susac syndrome. Random hexamers were used to reverse transcribe an amount of 0.5 to 1 ug RNA. In TCRdb, the immunoSEQ multiplex PCR reads were re-called with MiXCR into one record per CDR3 protein. The sample has 170,000 or so distinct CDR3 sequences, more than 95% seen once. The sequencing input was CD4+ T cells from PBMCs. The origin of the receptors is a human donor with Susac syndrome.

This rearrangement joins TRBV7-9 to TRBJ1-1; 8 bases align to TRBD1. CDR3 length equals 16 residues. Trimming removed 2 bases from V and 4 bases from J; junction bases left unmatched: 9. Germline CDR1 is SEHNR and CDR2 is FQNEAQ (reference sequence). The CDR3 region has the DNA TGTGCCAGCAGCTTAATCACCGGGACAGGAGCCACTGAAGCTTTCTTT. This codes for CASSLITGTGATEAFF.

This chain joins TRBV5-4 and TRBJ1-2, with D perhaps matching TRBD1 (5 bases). This CDR3 is 13 amino acids long. Trimming shortened V by 5 bases and J by 6 bases, and 14 bases separated the two germline ends. Looked up from germline, CDR1 is SGHNT and CDR2 is YYREEE (reference sequence). CDR3 amino acids: CASSTRIRDGYTF. The CDR3 DNA follows: TGTGCCAGCAGTACCCGGATCAGGGATGGCTACACCTTC.

A word on this clonotype: The junction differs from germline at one of its ends, possibly a read error. This rearrangement joins TRBV4-1 to TRBJ1-4, with TRBD1 identical over 8 bases. Germline lookup yields CDR1 MGHRA and CDR2 YSYEKL. This CDR3 is 18 amino acids long. DNA of the CDR3: TGCGCCAGCAGCCATTTTAGGGCTCGAAGGACAGGGCGGAGGGTAAGGGATTTT. Protein: CASSHFRARRTGRRVRDF.

V gene TRBV20-1 combines with J gene TRBJ2-5, with 8 positions matching TRBD1. The CDR3 length is 12 residues. CDR1 and CDR2 (germline): DFQATT, SNEGSKA (reference sequence). With V trimmed by 8 bases and J by 1 base, 3 bases remained unmatched. In nucleotides, the CDR3 is TGCAGTAACAGGGGGACCCAAGAGACCCAGTACTTC. It encodes CSNRGTQETQYF.

V gene TRBV29-1 combines with J gene TRBJ2-1; TRBD2 agrees at 14 bases. CDR1 and CDR2 (germline): SQVTM, ANQGSEA. J was trimmed by 6 bases and V by 4 bases; bases with no gene match: 20. The CDR3 totals 20 residues. The CDR3 DNA follows: TGCAGCGTTGCATCCAGGGGGACTAGCGGGAGCCTCCCCCCGGCCAATGAGCAGTTCTTC. Residues: CSVASRGTSGSLPPANEQFF.

The CDR3 here is CATSRDRGLPYEQYF. The CDR3, as DNA: TGTGCCACCAGCAGAGACAGGGGGCTCCCCTACGAGCAGTACTTC. The gene calls are TRBV15 and TRBJ2-7, with 8 bases matching TRBD1. The ends lost 0 bases at V and 2 bases at J; junction bases unmatched: 3. Germline V gene data show CDR1 as LNHNV and CDR2 as YYDKDF (reference sequence). The length of the CDR3 is 15 residues.

This clonotype appeared once. The chain carries TRBV29-1 and TRBJ2-5; D remains ambiguous. This CDR3 has 11 residues. V was clipped by 8 bases and J by 4 bases, with 11 bases between them. The V gene's germline CDR1 is SQVTM and CDR2 ANQGSEA. CDR3 sequence (DNA): TGCAGCCTAAGAACCCGAGAGACCCAGTACTTC. It encodes CSLRTRETQYF.

This rearrangement joins TRBV29-1 to TRBJ2-1, with unresolved D. V was clipped by 4 bases and J by 5 bases, with 12 bases between them. The CDR3 extends over 13 amino acids. Germline CDR1 and CDR2: SQVTM and ANQGSEA. Here the CDR3 DNA reads TGCAGCGTTGGAAGCGAGAGGAACAATGAGCAGTTCTTC. Translating it yields CSVGSERNNEQFF.

The V and J genes are TRBV12-3 or TRBV12-4 and TRBJ1-3, with D perhaps TRBD1 (5 bases). V was shortened by 2 bases and J by 2 bases, with 13 bases between the two germline ends. This CDR3 is 16 amino acids long. The CDR3 DNA reads as TGTGCCAGCAGTTTAAACCTGGGGGTCCCTGGAAACACCATATATTTT. Amino acid sequence: CASSLNLGVPGNTIYF.

This rearrangement joins TRBV19 to TRBJ2-1; D is undetermined. V was cut by 7 bases and J by 1 base, with 8 bases left in between. The CDR3 consists of 13 residues. From germline, CDR1 is LNHDA and CDR2 SQIVND (reference sequence). In DNA form, the CDR3 reads TGTGCCAGTAACAGTGATTCCTACAATGAGCAGTTCTTC. It translates to CASNSDSYNEQFF.

The chain combines TRBV5-1 with TRBJ2-2; D might be TRBD2 (5 bases). Between the trimmed V and J ends, which lost 4 bases and 1 base, there was a span of 11 bases. The CDR3 spans 15 residues. Germline V gene sequence: CDR1 SGHRS, CDR2 YFSETQ. The CDR3 reads CASSPLLGNTGELFF. The CDR3 DNA follows: TGCGCCAGCAGCCCCCTACTAGGGAACACCGGGGAGCTGTTTTTT.

This rearrangement joins TRBV28 to TRBJ2-1; D remains unclear. CDR3 length equals 12 residues. Germline V gives CDR1 MDHEN, CDR2 SYDVKM. Trimming shortened V by 6 bases and J by 4 bases, and 7 bases separated the two germline ends. Here the CDR3 DNA reads TGTGCCAGCAGCGAAAGATACAATGAGCAGTTCTTC. It specifies CASSERYNEQFF.

This clonotype was observed once. V and J are TRBV5-4 and TRBJ2-2; D gene unclear. The ends were cut back, 0 bases at V and 2 bases at J, with 8 bases in the middle. The germline CDR1 and CDR2 sequences are SGHNT and YYREEE (reference sequence). The CDR3 loop spans 15 amino acids. The CDR3 region is CASSLARTNTGELFF. CDR3 bases: TGTGCCAGCAGCTTGGCCCGGACCAACACCGGGGAGCTGTTTTTT.

The chain employs TRBV9 and TRBJ2-3, with D maybe TRBD2 (5 bases). Trimming took off 2 bases at V and 2 bases at J, with 12 bases between the two ends. Germline assignment: CDR1 SGDLS and CDR2 YYNGEE. This CDR3 is 15 amino acids long. The CDR3 DNA is TGTGCCAGCAGCGTCTATGGCGGGTACACAGATACGCAGTATTTT. Translating it yields CASSVYGGYTDTQYF. The whole variable domain, filled in from reference TRBV9 and TRBJ2-3, reads DSGVTQTPKHLITATGQRVTLRCSPRSGDLSVYWYQQSLDQGLQFLIQYYNGEERAKGNILERFSAQQFPDLHSELNLSSLELGDSALYFCASSVYGGYTDTQYFGPGTRLTVL.

This clonotype appeared a few times. The CDR3 bases are TGTGCCAGCTCACTAACAGGGGATGGCTACACCTTC. Protein product: CASSLTGDGYTF. V usage is TRBV18 and J usage is TRBJ1-2; the match to TRBD1 covers 7 bases. The CDR3 loop spans 12 amino acids. Per the germline V gene, CDR1 is KGHSH and CDR2 is LQKENI. After removal of 4 bases from V and 6 bases from J, the junction contained 2 bases not matched to a gene.

The rearrangement links TRBV28 to TRBJ1-4; 8 bases fit TRBD1. V lost 4 bases to trimming and J lost 7 bases; unmatched junction nucleotides: 8. Germline CDR1 and CDR2: MDHEN and SYDVKM. CDR3 length: 15 amino acids. CDR3 sequence: CASSSEQGEGEKLFF. For the CDR3, the DNA is TGTGCCAGCAGTTCCGAACAGGGGGAGGGTGAAAAACTGTTTTTT.

The chain uses TRBV29-1 and TRBJ1-1; no clear D. CDR1 and CDR2 from the germline V gene are SQVTM and ANQGSEA. Trimming removed 6 bases at V and 0 bases at J, with 8 bases between. The CDR3 runs to 12 residues. The CDR3 DNA reads TGCAGCGTCGGGAAGATGAACACTGAAGCTTTCTTT. Amino acid sequence: CSVGKMNTEAFF.

The V gene is TRBV28, the J gene TRBJ1-1; a possible D gene is TRBD1 (6 bases). The V end lost 5 bases, the J end lost 11 bases, and 24 bases lay between the germline ends. The CDR3 has 15 residues. The germline V gene encodes CDR1 MDHEN and CDR2 SYDVKM. The CDR3 is CASSERAGAGKEAFF. The CDR3 nucleotides are TGTGCCAGCAGTGAACGTGCGGGGGCAGGGAAAGAGGCTTTCTTT. Filled out from reference TRBV28 and TRBJ1-1, the complete variable domain reads DVKVTQSSRYLVKRTGEKVFLECVQDMDHENMFWYRQDPGLGLRLIYFSYDVKMKEKGDIPEGYSVSREKKERFSLILESASTNQTSMYLCASSERAGAGKEAFFGQGTRLTVV.

V usage is TRBV14 and J usage is TRBJ2-7; D gene ambiguous. Deletions cut 4 bases from V and 6 bases from J, with 13 bases between. This CDR3 has 13 amino acids. The V gene's germline CDR1 is SGHDN and CDR2 FVKESK. DNA of the CDR3: TGTGCCAGCAGCCTTGATCTCGGTAGCGAGCAGTACTTC. This sequence encodes CASSLDLGSEQYF.

The rearrangement uses TRBV7-3 and TRBJ1-1, with D hard to call. The germline V gene has CDR1 SGHTA and CDR2 FQGTGA. The CDR3 consists of 14 residues. The V end lost 5 bases, the J end lost 5 bases, and 15 bases lay between the germline ends. CDR3 nucleotides: TGTGCCAGCAGCATCAATGGGGAAGGTACTGAAGCTTTCTTT. Protein sequence: CASSINGEGTEAFF.

This sequence joins TRBV7-9 and TRBJ2-4; 7 nucleotides line up with TRBD1. Per the germline V gene, CDR1 is SEHNR and CDR2 is FQNEAQ (reference sequence). This CDR3 spans 14 amino acids. V shed 2 bases, J shed 3 bases, and the junction held 1 base outside the gene matches. CDR3 region: CASSLSGGKNIQYF. The CDR3 DNA sequence: TGTGCCAGCAGCTTATCAGGGGGCAAAAACATTCAGTACTTC.

This sequence joins TRBV20-1 and TRBJ2-3; a possible D gene is TRBD1 (6 bases). Germline assignment: CDR1 DFQATT and CDR2 SNEGSKA (reference sequence). The CDR3 is 15 amino acids. V lost 3 bases and J lost 6, with 19 bases in between. The CDR3, as DNA: TGCAGTGCTAGTAAACGGGACACATCGTTTGATACGCAGTATTTT. Translating it yields CSASKRDTSFDTQYF.

This clonotype was seen a few times. The chain carries TRBV30 and TRBJ2-7; D gene uncertain. The CDR3 totals 14 residues. The germline V gene encodes CDR1 GTSNPN and CDR2 SVGIG (reference sequence). Trimming pared 0 bases from V and 2 bases from J, leaving 11 bases between. The CDR3 here is CAWSVVGGTYEQYF. The CDR3 region has the DNA TGTGCCTGGAGTGTTGTTGGCGGAACCTACGAGCAGTACTTC.

This clonotype was picked up one time. The J gene is TRBJ2-5, the V gene TRBV12-5; D possibly matches TRBD1 or TRBD2 (5 bases each). The V end lost 4 bases, the J end lost 0 bases, and 9 bases lay between the germline ends. The CDR3 has 14 residues. Germline lookup yields CDR1 LGHNT and CDR2 FRNRAP. The CDR3 region has the DNA TGTGCTAGTGGTTACGGGACGGACCAAGAGACCCAGTACTTC. Protein sequence: CASGYGTDQETQYF. The whole variable domain, filled in from reference TRBV12-5 and TRBJ2-5, reads DARVTQTPRHKVTEMGQEVTMRCQPILGHNTVFWYRQTMMQGLELLAYFRNRAPLDDSGMPKDRFSAEMPDATLATLKIQPSEPRDSAVYFCASGYGTDQETQYFGPGTRLLVL.

The chain uses TRBV5-1 and TRBJ1-4; D possibly corresponds to TRBD1 (6 bases). V was pared by 2 bases and J by 7 bases, with 12 bases between. The CDR3 length is 14 residues. The germline gives CDR1 SGHRS, CDR2 YFSETQ. CDR3 coding DNA: TGCGCCAGCAGCTTAACAGGGTTCGGTGAAAAACTGTTTTTT. Translating gives CASSLTGFGEKLFF.

The genes are TRBV30 and TRBJ2-7; tentatively, D is TRBD2 (6 bases). The CDR3 is 12 amino acids. Per the germline V gene, CDR1 is GTSNPN and CDR2 is SVGIG (reference sequence). The ends were cut back, 6 bases at V and 5 bases at J, with 14 bases in the middle. CDR3 sequence reads: CACHGGPHEQYF. The CDR3 region has the DNA TGTGCCTGCCACGGAGGGCCCCACGAGCAGTACTTC. The full variable domain, completed using reference TRBV30 and TRBJ2-7, is SQTIHQWPATLVQPVGSPLSLECTVEGTSNPNLYWYRQAAGRGLQLLFYSVGIGQISSEVPQNLSASRPQDRQFILSSKKLLLSDSGFYLCACHGGPHEQYFGPGTRLTVT.

The chain has TRBV20-1 and TRBJ2-5; 8 bases match TRBD2. The CDR3 runs 15 residues. Losses at the gene ends were 3 bases for V and 0 bases for J; bases not matched to a gene: 6. The germline V gene has CDR1 DFQATT and CDR2 SNEGSKA (reference sequence). Here the CDR3 reads CSASVAGLDQETQYF. The CDR3 nucleotides are TGCAGTGCTAGTGTAGCGGGACTGGACCAAGAGACCCAGTACTTC.

The gene calls are TRBV3-1 and TRBJ1-2; 9 bases match TRBD1. Germline lookup yields CDR1 LGHDT and CDR2 YNNKEL (reference sequence). V was pared by 2 bases and J by 3 bases, with 4 bases of the junction left unmatched. CDR3 length: 15 amino acids. The CDR3 is CASSQLDRGDYGYTF. The CDR3 coding sequence is TGTGCCAGCAGCCAATTGGACAGGGGAGACTATGGCTACACCTTC.

The rearrangement joins TRBV29-1 to TRBJ2-2, with D tentatively TRBD2 (6 bases). The germline V gene encodes CDR1 SQVTM and CDR2 ANQGSEA. V was pared by 4 bases and J by 2 bases, with 23 bases between. The CDR3 covers 18 residues. Written as DNA, the CDR3 is TGCAGCGTTGTCGGGGGACCGGGTCTTAGTGGCAACACCGGGGAGCTGTTTTTT. Translated: CSVVGGPGLSGNTGELFF.

The chain has TRBV28 and TRBJ2-1, with 10 bases that match TRBD2. The CDR3 extends over 19 amino acids. Per the germline V gene, CDR1 is MDHEN and CDR2 is SYDVKM. Losses at the gene ends were 2 bases for V and 7 bases for J; bases not matched to a gene: 17. The CDR3 is CASSLIFSSGRAGVNEQFF. CDR3 in DNA: TGTGCCAGCAGTTTAATTTTTTCGAGCGGGAGGGCCGGGGTAAATGAGCAGTTCTTC.

V and J are TRBV7-2 and TRBJ2-7, with TRBD2 matching 8 bases. The CDR3 runs to 15 residues. Trimming took 6 bases from V and 3 from J; bases not matched to a gene: 10. The V gene's germline CDR1 is SGHTA and CDR2 FQGNSA. The CDR3 region is CASSPQAGAFYEQYF. The CDR3 DNA follows: TGTGCCAGCAGTCCCCAAGCGGGAGCGTTCTACGAGCAGTACTTC.